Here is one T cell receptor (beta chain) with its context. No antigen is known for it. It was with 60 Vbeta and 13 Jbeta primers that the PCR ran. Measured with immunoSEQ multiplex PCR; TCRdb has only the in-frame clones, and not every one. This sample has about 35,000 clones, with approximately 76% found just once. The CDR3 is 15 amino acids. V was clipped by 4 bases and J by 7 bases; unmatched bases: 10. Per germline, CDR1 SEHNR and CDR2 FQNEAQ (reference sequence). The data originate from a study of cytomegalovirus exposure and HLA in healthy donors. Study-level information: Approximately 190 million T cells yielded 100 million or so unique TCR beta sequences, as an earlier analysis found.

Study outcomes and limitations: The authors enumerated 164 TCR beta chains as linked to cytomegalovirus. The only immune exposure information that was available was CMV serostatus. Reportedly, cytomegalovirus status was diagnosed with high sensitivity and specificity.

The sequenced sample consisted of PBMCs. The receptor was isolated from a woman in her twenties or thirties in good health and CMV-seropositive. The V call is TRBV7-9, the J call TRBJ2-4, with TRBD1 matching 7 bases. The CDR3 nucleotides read TGTGCCAGCAGCTCCACCGGGACAGTGGGTAACATTCAGTACTTC. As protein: CASSSTGTVGNIQYF.